This T cell receptor (beta chain) was sequenced during a study of T-cell memory formation after mild COVID-19. Study results and limitations: Unconfirmed was the SARS-CoV-2 specificity of second-wave clones that peaked on day 37. The study found balanced CD4/CD8 in clones contracting day 15 to 85 and a CD4+ lean in later expanders. The study detected some responding clones in pre-infection memory, suggesting cross-reactive memory joined.

A few counts support this clonotype. The antigen is undetermined. Germline CDR1 SEHNR, CDR2 FQNEAQ (reference sequence). The J segment lost 4 bases and the V segment lost 5 bases, leaving 7 bases of the junction unmatched. CDR3 length: 14 amino acids. 5'RACE primed at constant segments yielded TCR alpha and TCR beta cDNA libraries bearing sample barcodes and UMIs. TCRdb called the 5' RACE reads again in MiXCR, with one record for every CDR3 protein. The profile shows some 150,000 distinct CDR3 sequences, 14% of them singletons. Material for sequencing was PBMCs or a T cell subset sorted from them (not recorded which). The sequence was obtained from an adult woman who had mild COVID-19 (a few samples of this study predate the infection). Cell type and time point are not known. The V and J genes are TRBV7-9 and TRBJ2-7; 8 bases align to TRBD1. The CDR3 DNA is TGTGCCAGCAGCCAGACAGGGGTTGGGTACGAGCAGTACTTC. This translates into CASSQTGVGYEQYF.